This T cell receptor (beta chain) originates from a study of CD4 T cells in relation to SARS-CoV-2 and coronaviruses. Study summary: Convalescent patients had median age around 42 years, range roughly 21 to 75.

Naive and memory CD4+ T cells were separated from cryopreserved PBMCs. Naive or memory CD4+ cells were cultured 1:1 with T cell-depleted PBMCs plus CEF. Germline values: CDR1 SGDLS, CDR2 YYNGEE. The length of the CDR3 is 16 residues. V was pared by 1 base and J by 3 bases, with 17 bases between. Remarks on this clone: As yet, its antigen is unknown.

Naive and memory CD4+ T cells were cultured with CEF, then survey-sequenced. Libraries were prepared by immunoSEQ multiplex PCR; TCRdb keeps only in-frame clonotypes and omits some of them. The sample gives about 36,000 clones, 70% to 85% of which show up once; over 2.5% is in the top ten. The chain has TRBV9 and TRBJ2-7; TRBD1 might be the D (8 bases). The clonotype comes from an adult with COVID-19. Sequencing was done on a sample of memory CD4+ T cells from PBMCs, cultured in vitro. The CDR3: CASSVKKQGEGYEQYF. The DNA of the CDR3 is TGTGCCAGCAGCGTAAAGAAACAGGGGGAGGGCTACGAGCAGTACTTC.